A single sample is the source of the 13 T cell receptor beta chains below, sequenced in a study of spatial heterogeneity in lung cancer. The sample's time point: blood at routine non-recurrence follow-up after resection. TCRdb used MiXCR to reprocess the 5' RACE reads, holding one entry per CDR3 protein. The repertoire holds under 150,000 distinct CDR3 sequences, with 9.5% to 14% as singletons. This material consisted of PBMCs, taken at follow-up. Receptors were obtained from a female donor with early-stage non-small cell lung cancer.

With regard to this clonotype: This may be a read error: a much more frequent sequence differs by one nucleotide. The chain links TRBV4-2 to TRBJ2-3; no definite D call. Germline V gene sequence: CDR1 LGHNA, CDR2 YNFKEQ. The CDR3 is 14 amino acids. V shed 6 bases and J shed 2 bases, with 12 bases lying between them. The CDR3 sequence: CASSLTSVTDTQYF. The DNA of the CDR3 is TGTGCCAGCAGTCTCACCTCCGTCACAGATACGCAGTATTTT.

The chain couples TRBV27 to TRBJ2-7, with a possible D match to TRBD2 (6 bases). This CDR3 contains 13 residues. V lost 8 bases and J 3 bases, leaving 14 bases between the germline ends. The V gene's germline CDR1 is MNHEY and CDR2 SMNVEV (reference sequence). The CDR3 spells CASPWDFSYEQYF. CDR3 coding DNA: TGTGCCAGCCCTTGGGACTTCAGCTACGAGCAGTACTTC.

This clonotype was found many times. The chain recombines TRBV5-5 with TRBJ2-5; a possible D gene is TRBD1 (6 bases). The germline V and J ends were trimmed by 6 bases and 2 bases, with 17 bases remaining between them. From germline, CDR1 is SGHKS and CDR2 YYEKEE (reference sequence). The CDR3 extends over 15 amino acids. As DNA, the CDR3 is TGTGCCAGCAATGCCGCAGGACAGTTGCAAGAGACCCAGTACTTC. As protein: CASNAAGQLQETQYF.

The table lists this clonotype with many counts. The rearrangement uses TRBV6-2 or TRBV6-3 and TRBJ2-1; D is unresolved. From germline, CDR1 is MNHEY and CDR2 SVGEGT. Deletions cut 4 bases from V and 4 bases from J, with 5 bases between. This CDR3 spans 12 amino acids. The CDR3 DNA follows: TGTGCCAGCAGTTCCGGTTACAATGAGCAGTTCTTC. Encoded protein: CASSSGYNEQFF.

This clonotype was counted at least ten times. The CDR3 DNA reads as TGTGCCAGCAGCCAGCAGGGGAGCAATCAGCCCCAGCATTTT. Translated, it gives CASSQQGSNQPQHF. The chain couples TRBV3-1 to TRBJ1-5; weak D call: TRBD1 (6 bases). In germline, CDR1 is LGHDT, CDR2 YNNKEL (reference sequence). This CDR3 region has 14 residues. The germline V and J ends were trimmed by 3 bases and 1 base, with 7 bases remaining between them.

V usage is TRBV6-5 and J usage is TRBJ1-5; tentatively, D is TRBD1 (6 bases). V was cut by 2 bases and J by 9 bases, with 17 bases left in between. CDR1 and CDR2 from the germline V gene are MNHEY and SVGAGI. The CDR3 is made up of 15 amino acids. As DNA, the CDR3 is TGTGCCAGCAGTTACGATTGGGGGCAGGCTGCGCCCCAGCATTTT. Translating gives CASSYDWGQAAPQHF.

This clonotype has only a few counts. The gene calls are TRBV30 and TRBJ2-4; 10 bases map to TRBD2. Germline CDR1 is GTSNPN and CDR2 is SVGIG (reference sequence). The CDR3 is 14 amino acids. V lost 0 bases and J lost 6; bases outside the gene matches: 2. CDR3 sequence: CAWSVERGGNIQYF. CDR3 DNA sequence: TGTGCCTGGAGTGTAGAGCGGGGGGGAAACATTCAGTACTTC.

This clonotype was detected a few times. The CDR3 DNA is TGTGCCAGCAGAGTGTCGACGGACAGTTATAATTCACCCCTCCACTTT. Translated: CASRVSTDSYNSPLHF. The V call is TRBV4-2, the J call TRBJ1-6, with D possibly TRBD1 on 6 matching bases. This CDR3 is 16 amino acids long. V was clipped by 6 bases and J by 4 bases, with 16 bases between them. In germline, CDR1 is LGHNA, CDR2 YNFKEQ.

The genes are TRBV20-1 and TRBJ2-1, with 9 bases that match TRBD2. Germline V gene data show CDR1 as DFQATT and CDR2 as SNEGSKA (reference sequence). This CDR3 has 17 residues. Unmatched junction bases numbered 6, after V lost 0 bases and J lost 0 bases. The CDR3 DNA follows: TGCAGTGCTAGAGATCTCTTTAGCGGGAGCTCCTACAATGAGCAGTTCTTC. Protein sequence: CSARDLFSGSSYNEQFF.

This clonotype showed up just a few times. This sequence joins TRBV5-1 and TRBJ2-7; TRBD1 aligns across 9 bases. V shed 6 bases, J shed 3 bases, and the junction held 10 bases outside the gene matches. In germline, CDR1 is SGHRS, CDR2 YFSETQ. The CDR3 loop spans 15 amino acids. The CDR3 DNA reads TGCGCCAGCAAGGAGAGGACAGGGGCCTTCTACGAGCAGTACTTC. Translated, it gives CASKERTGAFYEQYF. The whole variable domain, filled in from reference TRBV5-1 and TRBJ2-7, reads KAGVTQTPRYLIKTRGQQVTLSCSPISGHRSVSWYQQTPGQGLQFLFEYFSETQRNKGNFPGRFSGRQFSNSRSEMNVSTLELGDSALYLCASKERTGAFYEQYFGPGTRLTVT.

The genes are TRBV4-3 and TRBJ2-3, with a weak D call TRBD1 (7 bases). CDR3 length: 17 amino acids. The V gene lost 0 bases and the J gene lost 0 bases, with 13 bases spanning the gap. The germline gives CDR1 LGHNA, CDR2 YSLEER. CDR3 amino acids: CASSQDYGGQSTDTQYF. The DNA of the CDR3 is TGCGCCAGCAGCCAAGATTACGGGGGACAGAGCACAGATACGCAGTATTTT.

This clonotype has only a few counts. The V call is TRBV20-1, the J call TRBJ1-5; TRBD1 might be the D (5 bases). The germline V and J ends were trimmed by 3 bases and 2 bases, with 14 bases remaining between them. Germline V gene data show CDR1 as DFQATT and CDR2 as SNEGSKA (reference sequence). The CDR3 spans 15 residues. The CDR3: CSASGGGKGNQPQHF. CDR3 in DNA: TGCAGTGCTAGCGGCGGGGGAAAGGGCAATCAGCCCCAGCATTTT.

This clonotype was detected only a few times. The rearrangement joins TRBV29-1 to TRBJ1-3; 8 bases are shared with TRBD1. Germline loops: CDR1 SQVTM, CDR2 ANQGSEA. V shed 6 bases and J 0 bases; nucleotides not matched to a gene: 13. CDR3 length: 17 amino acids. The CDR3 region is CSVSSTGTGLSGNTIYF. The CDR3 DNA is TGCAGCGTCTCTAGTACCGGGACAGGTCTCTCTGGAAACACCATATATTTT.